Shown below are 14 T cell receptor beta chains from a single sample sequenced in a study of cytomegalovirus exposure and HLA in healthy donors. The PCR employed 60 Vbeta primers together with 13 Jbeta primers. This table comes from immunoSEQ multiplex PCR, and its TCRdb copy is limited to in-frame clones, with some not included. The data contain roughly 69,000 clones, 65% to 70% of them singletons. Sequenced input: PBMCs. All receptors come from a male donor in good health and CMV-seropositive.

This clone was seen more than once but under ten times. The rearrangement joins TRBV27 to TRBJ1-1; TRBD1 might be the D (6 bases). Trimming pared 0 bases from V and 8 bases from J, leaving 13 bases between. Germline-derived CDR1 and CDR2 are MNHEY and SMNVEV (reference sequence). The CDR3 runs 14 residues. The CDR3 DNA reads TGTGCCAGCAGTTTATCGTATTTAGGGACAGAAGCTTTCTTT. Translated: CASSLSYLGTEAFF.

There are a few counts of this clone. This chain links TRBV7-9 with TRBJ2-4; TRBD2 is a possible D gene (5 bases). The germline V gene encodes CDR1 SEHNR and CDR2 FQNEAQ (reference sequence). Trimming stripped 5 bases from V and 8 bases from J, with 16 bases between. The CDR3 has 14 residues. The CDR3 here is CASSRSGELHIQYF. The CDR3 nucleotides read TGTGCCAGCAGCCGGTCTGGGGAGTTGCACATTCAGTACTTC.

The chain has TRBV6-6 and TRBJ2-3; tentatively, D is TRBD1 (6 bases). Germline-derived CDR1 and CDR2 are MNHNY and SVGAGI (reference sequence). CDR3 length: 14 amino acids. Trimming took 5 bases from V and 2 from J, leaving 11 bases between them. CDR3: CASSVRDITDTQYF. The CDR3 DNA sequence: TGTGCCAGCAGTGTCCGGGACATCACAGATACGCAGTATTTT.

This clone was detected once. A clone one base away is much larger, so this may be a read error. J is TRBJ1-5 and V is TRBV6-5, with a weak D call TRBD1 (5 bases). CDR1 and CDR2 (germline): MNHEY, SVGAGI. This CDR3 has 13 amino acids. The CDR3 DNA sequence: TGTGTCAGCAGTTACTCGAAGGGGCAGCCCCAGCATTTT. Protein sequence: CVSSYSKGQPQHF.

This clone came up a few times. The chain couples TRBV18 to TRBJ2-5, with 9 bases lining up with TRBD2. The ends lost 6 bases at V and 11 bases at J; junction bases unmatched: 13. Germline CDR1 is KGHSH and CDR2 is LQKENI. This CDR3 is 14 amino acids long. DNA of the CDR3: TGTGCCAGCTCCCCCCCAGCGGGAGGTGATGAGCAGTACTTC. Translated: CASSPPAGGDEQYF.

This clone was counted a few times. The chain links TRBV5-4 to TRBJ2-1, with TRBD2 as a possible D gene (6 bases). The germline V gene encodes CDR1 SGHNT and CDR2 YYREEE (reference sequence). V gave up 2 bases and J gave up 5 bases, with 20 bases separating them. The CDR3 totals 17 residues. CDR3 residues: CASSFRVRSGAHNEQFF. The CDR3 DNA is TGTGCCAGCAGCTTCCGAGTCAGATCGGGAGCCCACAATGAGCAGTTCTTC.

This clone is a singleton in its sample. This chain uses TRBV6-6 with TRBJ1-2, with 8 bases aligning to TRBD1. This CDR3 comprises 13 residues. The ends lost 5 bases at V and 8 bases at J; junction bases unmatched: 7. Germline lookup yields CDR1 MNHNY and CDR2 SVGAGI (reference sequence). The CDR3 is CASSTTGAGGYTF. For the CDR3, the DNA is TGTGCCAGCAGTACGACAGGGGCAGGAGGCTACACCTTC.

This chain connects TRBV6-6 to TRBJ2-7, with D perhaps matching TRBD2 (5 bases). Germline loops: CDR1 MNHNY, CDR2 SVGAGI (reference sequence). This CDR3 region has 14 residues. V lost 6 bases, J lost 0 bases, and 12 bases lay in between. CDR3 DNA sequence: TGTGCCAGCAGGACTACTAGGCTCTCCTACGAGCAGTACTTC. Amino acid sequence: CASRTTRLSYEQYF.

This chain links TRBV5-4 with TRBJ1-2; maybe TRBD1 (6 bases). Trimming removed 4 bases at V and 4 bases at J, with 17 bases between. This CDR3 is built from 15 residues. Per the germline V gene, CDR1 is SGHNT and CDR2 is YYREEE (reference sequence). The chain's CDR3 is CASSPSGGQTYGYTF. As DNA, the CDR3 is TGTGCCAGCAGCCCGTCCGGGGGGCAGACCTATGGCTACACCTTC.

This clone has a handful of counts. The genes are TRBV7-3 and TRBJ2-5; 9 bases line up with TRBD2. CDR3 length: 15 residues. Per the germline V gene, CDR1 is SGHTA and CDR2 is FQGTGA. V gave up 1 base and J gave up 5 bases; unmatched junction bases: 5. CDR3 loop: CASSLSGLASETQYF. CDR3 bases: TGTGCCAGCAGCTTAAGCGGACTAGCGAGTGAGACCCAGTACTTC.

The gene calls are TRBV30 and TRBJ1-2; no reliable D call. The germline gives CDR1 GTSNPN, CDR2 SVGIG (reference sequence). This CDR3 comprises 12 residues. The V end lost 5 bases, the J end lost 3 bases, and 10 bases lay between the germline ends. The CDR3 region has the DNA TGTGCCTGGGGAAACGGGGACTATGGCTACACCTTC. Its translation is CAWGNGDYGYTF. The entire variable domain, with the rest obtained from reference TRBV30 and TRBJ1-2, is as follows: SQTIHQWPATLVQPVGSPLSLECTVEGTSNPNLYWYRQAAGRGLQLLFYSVGIGQISSEVPQNLSASRPQDRQFILSSKKLLLSDSGFYLCAWGNGDYGYTFGSGTRLTVV.

This clone was detected only a few times. The V gene is TRBV5-1, the J gene TRBJ2-7; the match to TRBD2 covers 8 bases. CDR3 length: 17 residues. Trimming removed 0 bases from V and 0 bases from J; junction bases left unmatched: 8. The germline CDR1 and CDR2 sequences are SGHRS and YFSETQ. The CDR3 bases are TGCGCCAGCAGCTTGGAGTCTAGCGGGCACTACTCCTACGAGCAGTACTTC. This translates into CASSLESSGHYSYEQYF.

This clone was detected a few times. In DNA, the CDR3 is TGTGCCAGTAGGACTGCCTATAATTCACCCCTCCACTTT. This translates into CASRTAYNSPLHF. The J gene is TRBJ1-6, the V gene TRBV18; D is undetermined. Germline CDR1 and CDR2: KGHSH and LQKENI. V lost 9 bases and J lost 2, with 8 bases in between. The CDR3 sequence is 13 residues long.

The rearrangement links TRBV6-1 to TRBJ1-2, with D tentatively TRBD1 (5 bases). The germline gives CDR1 MNHNS, CDR2 SASEGT. The CDR3 contains 15 residues. With 6 bases removed from V and 4 bases from J, the gap between germline ends came to 18 bases. The DNA for the CDR3 is TGTGCCAGCAGCAGAGTTACGACAGCGATCTATGGCTACACCTTC. Encoded protein: CASSRVTTAIYGYTF.